This is a list of T cell receptor beta chains from one sample in a study of T cell responses to AZD1222 COVID-19 vaccine. The table came from immunoSEQ multiplex PCR; TCRdb's copy has only in-frame clones and leaves some out. Among 150,000 to 200,000 clones listed, approximately 90% were seen once. Sequencing was performed on peripheral blood, taken 28 days after the second AZD1222 dose. These receptors came from an adult who received the AZD1222 COVID-19 vaccine. Both conserved end residues are part of each CDR3. The D gene is left open where the match is weak. Where a row states a size, it is once, few, many or the class of an expanded clone; other rows omit it.

CDR3 protein,CDR3 DNA,clone size,J gene,D gene,V gene,CDR3 length
CASSFITGGEQFF,TGTGCCAGCAGCTTTATTACAGGGGGCGAGCAGTTCTTC,.,TRBJ2-1,TRBD1,TRBV7-2,13
CASSPRSVAKNIQYF,TGTGCCAGCTCACCACGGTCGGTAGCCAAAAACATTCAGTACTTC,.,TRBJ2-4,.,TRBV18,15
CASSRIIAGGRDEQFF,TGTGCCAGTAGTCGAATTATAGCGGGAGGCCGGGATGAGCAGTTCTTC,.,TRBJ2-1,TRBD2,TRBV19,16
CASSSTGSPNQPQHF,TGTGCCAGCAGTTCGACAGGTTCCCCGAATCAGCCCCAGCATTTT,.,TRBJ1-5,.,TRBV6-5,15
CASSQQEGGTEAFF,TGTGCCAGCTCACAGCAGGAGGGAGGCACTGAAGCTTTCTTT,.,TRBJ1-1,.,TRBV18,14
CASSRDREQFF,TGTGCCAGCAGCCGGGACAGGGAGCAGTTCTTC,.,TRBJ2-1,TRBD1,TRBV7-6,11
CASSLYTGNSPLHF,TGTGCCAGCAGTTTATACACAGGGAATTCACCCCTCCACTTT,.,TRBJ1-6,.,TRBV6-5,14
CASSPSGGARTEAFF,TGTGCCAGCTCACCATCGGGGGGGGCGCGTACTGAAGCTTTCTTT,.,TRBJ1-1,.,TRBV18,15
CASSELQAYNSPLHF,TGTGCCAGCAGTGAATTGCAGGCTTATAATTCACCCCTCCACTTT,.,TRBJ1-6,.,TRBV6-1,15
CASSQSAGGYTF,TGCGCCAGCAGCCAGTCGGCAGGGGGCTACACCTTC,.,TRBJ1-2,.,TRBV4-1,12
CASSSTRNPADTQYF,TGTGCCAGCAGCTCGACCCGAAACCCGGCAGATACGCAGTATTTT,.,TRBJ2-3,.,TRBV7-2,15
CASSQERWPSGGAYEQYF,TGCGCCAGCAGCCAAGAAAGATGGCCTAGCGGGGGGGCGTACGAGCAGTACTTC,.,TRBJ2-7,TRBD2,TRBV4-3,18
CASSLVRDIYGYTF,TGTGCCAGCAGCTTGGTTCGGGATATCTATGGCTACACCTTC,.,TRBJ1-2,.,TRBV5-4,14
CASSLGTNYGYTF,TGTGCCAGCAGCTTGGGGACCAACTATGGCTACACCTTC,.,TRBJ1-2,.,TRBV7-3,13
CASRAASRYEQYF,TGTGCCAGTAGGGCCGCTAGTCGCTACGAGCAGTACTTC,.,TRBJ2-7,.,TRBV19,13
CASSLVGPGSMNTEAFF,TGTGCCAGCAGCTTAGTGGGGCCAGGGTCGATGAACACTGAAGCTTTCTTT,few,TRBJ1-1,.,TRBV7-2,17
CASSSTINNEQFF,TGCGCCAGCAGCTCGACTATTAACAATGAGCAGTTCTTC,.,TRBJ2-1,.,TRBV5-1,13
CASSLGGRGHTEAFF,TGTGCCAGCAGCTTAGGTGGTAGGGGACACACTGAAGCTTTCTTT,.,TRBJ1-1,.,TRBV11-2,15
CASSLALGDTQYF,TGTGCCAGCAGCTTAGCGCTTGGCGATACGCAGTATTTT,few,TRBJ2-3,.,TRBV7-9,13
CASSQVGTGDSVYEQYF,TGTGCCAGCAGCCAAGTAGGGACAGGGGATTCGGTTTACGAGCAGTACTTC,.,TRBJ2-7,TRBD1,TRBV3-1/TRBV3-2,17
CASRKDGRGKLFF,TGTGCCAGCAGAAAGGACGGAAGGGGAAAACTGTTTTTT,.,TRBJ1-4,.,TRBV2,13
CASSGRRNTEAFF,TGTGCCAGTAGTGGGCGGAGGAACACTGAAGCTTTCTTT,.,TRBJ1-1,.,TRBV19,13
CASSVASGGAGEQYF,TGTGCCAGTAGCGTCGCAAGCGGGGGGGCAGGTGAGCAGTACTTC,.,TRBJ2-7,TRBD2,TRBV19,15